This TCR beta chain emerged from a study of graft-versus-host responses after intestinal transplantation. The wider study: Transplant recipients had multivisceral, liver-intestinal, or isolated intestinal grafts. After anti-thymocyte globulin induction, recipients took tacrolimus and steroids for three to four years. Study outcomes and limitations: GvH clones turned up in recipient marrow; some had shown up first in ileum or blood. Graft-donor T cell macrochimerism coincided with high graft-versus-host to host-versus-graft clonal ratios in allografts.

Note on this clone: The antigen is undetermined.

CDR3 length: 16 amino acids. The germline gives CDR1 GTSNPN, CDR2 SVGIG (reference sequence). Trimming took 2 bases from V and 4 from J, leaving 21 bases between them. The method was immunoSEQ multiplex PCR; TCRdb's version includes in-frame clones alone and lacks a portion of them. Altogether over 80,000 clones are present, around 88% being singletons, with the ten largest covering roughly 1.4%. The material was PBMCs, obtained 255 days after intestinal transplant. The genes are TRBV30 and TRBJ2-7, with D perhaps matching TRBD2 (7 bases). This clonotype originated in a human patient who received an intestinal transplant, so some T cells may come from the graft donor. In DNA form, the CDR3 reads TGTGCCTGGAGTTATGGGGGGGCGGCCGGTATTTACGAGCAGTACTTC. This sequence encodes CAWSYGGAAGIYEQYF.